Following are 19 T cell receptor beta chains from one sample sequenced in a study of post-analysis software for immune sequencing data. The TCR beta cDNA libraries carried unique molecular identifiers. Each CDR3 protein is one row after TCRdb ran MiXCR on the PCR reads. The table has about 620,000 distinct CDR3 sequences, around 44% seen once. These receptors have no identified antigens. Study results and limitations: Patients carried a few TRBV segments more frequently than controls did, and TRBV5-6, TRBV5-1 and TRBV20-1 were among them.

Sequencing was carried out using blood. Receptor source: a girl between 10 and 17 years old with multiple sclerosis.

The chain is built from TRBV7-9 and TRBJ1-5; D perhaps matches TRBD1 (6 bases). In germline, CDR1 is SEHNR, CDR2 FQNEAQ (reference sequence). The CDR3 is made up of 14 amino acids. V lost 5 bases, J lost 2 bases, and 10 bases lay in between. The CDR3 region has the DNA TGTGCCAGCAGCAGGGGGGAGGGCAATCAGCCCCAGCATTTT. Its translation is CASSRGEGNQPQHF.

This clonotype showed up just a few times. One end of the junction varies from germline; a read error may be responsible. The genes are TRBV11-3 and TRBJ2-7, with TRBD1 as a possible D gene (6 bases). Germline CDR1 SGHNT, CDR2 YENEEA. There are 14 residues in the CDR3. The CDR3 reads CASSLQGWNEEQYF. The CDR3 DNA sequence: TGTGCCAGTAGCTTACAGGGTTGGAATGAAGAGCAGTACTTC. The entire variable domain, with the rest obtained from reference TRBV11-3 and TRBJ2-7, is as follows: EAGVVQSPRYKIIEKKQPVAFWCNPISGHNTLYWYLQNLGQGPELLIRYENEEAVDDSQLPKDRFSAERLKGVDSTLKIQPAELGDSAVYLCASSLQGWNEEQYFGPGTRLTVT.

This clonotype has just a few counts. The germline gene is not matched at one end of the junction; a read error may be the cause. The chain recombines TRBV20-1 with TRBJ2-3, with 7 bases that match TRBD2. The germline CDR1 and CDR2 sequences are DFQATT and SNEGSKA (reference sequence). There are 14 residues in the CDR3. The CDR3 region has the DNA TGCAGTGCTAGGGGCCCTAGCGGCACAGGTACGCAGTATTTT. Translated, it gives CSARGPSGTGTQYF.

This clonotype was recorded a few times. V and J are TRBV20-1 and TRBJ1-2; D possibly corresponds to TRBD1 (6 bases). Trimming removed 5 bases from V and 9 bases from J, with 19 bases in between. This CDR3 has 13 amino acids. Germline CDR1 and CDR2: DFQATT and SNEGSKA (reference sequence). The CDR3 DNA reads as TGCAGTGCTGGTCGAGGCCGAGGGGACAGCTACACCTTC. Translation gives CSAGRGRGDSYTF.

This clonotype has more than one count but fewer than ten. This sequence joins TRBV9 and TRBJ2-3, with D perhaps being TRBD1 or TRBD2 (5 bases each). CDR1 and CDR2 from the germline V gene are SGDLS and YYNGEE. CDR3 length equals 15 residues. Trimming removed 0 bases from V and 5 bases from J, with 13 bases in between. CDR3 loop: CASSVVSRGEDTQYF. In DNA form, the CDR3 reads TGTGCCAGCAGCGTAGTATCACGAGGGGAAGATACGCAGTATTTT.

The chain is built from TRBV18 and TRBJ1-5; D possibly corresponds to TRBD1 (5 bases). Germline loops: CDR1 KGHSH, CDR2 LQKENI. Trimming shortened V by 2 bases and J by 3 bases, and 8 bases separated the two germline ends. The CDR3 extends over 14 amino acids. CDR3 protein: CASSPGAFNQPQHF. The CDR3 DNA reads as TGTGCCAGCTCACCAGGGGCCTTCAATCAGCCCCAGCATTTT.

The chain couples TRBV6-2 or TRBV6-3 to TRBJ2-3; 9 bases map to TRBD2. Unmatched junction bases numbered 17, after V lost 2 bases and J lost 8 bases. The CDR3 has 18 residues. Looked up from germline, CDR1 is MNHEY and CDR2 is SVGEGT. The CDR3 region is CASSYPARKLAGDGTQYF. The CDR3 DNA sequence: TGTGCCAGCAGTTACCCGGCGAGGAAGTTAGCGGGAGACGGTACGCAGTATTTT.

This chain connects TRBV12-3 or TRBV12-4 to TRBJ1-1; D gene unclear. Trimming shortened V by 3 bases and J by 4 bases, and 12 bases separated the two germline ends. CDR3 length: 14 residues. The CDR3 region is CASSFSTTPTEAFF. CDR3 DNA sequence: TGTGCCAGCAGTTTCTCTACGACTCCCACTGAAGCTTTCTTT.

The chain uses TRBV3-1 and TRBJ1-5, with unresolved D. This CDR3 has 15 amino acids. Deletions cut 8 bases from V and 0 bases from J, with 14 bases between. The germline V gene encodes CDR1 LGHDT and CDR2 YNNKEL (reference sequence). The CDR3 loop reads CASPISGYSNQPQHF. CDR3 DNA: TGTGCCAGCCCGATTTCGGGGTATAGCAATCAGCCCCAGCATTTT.

The chain joins TRBV4-1 to TRBJ1-5, with 8 bases lining up with TRBD1. The V gene's germline CDR1 is MGHRA and CDR2 YSYEKL. The V gene end was trimmed by 2 bases and the J gene end by 8 bases; junction bases not matched to a gene: 8. The CDR3 contains 15 residues. The CDR3 is CASSQLGQVFKPQHF. The CDR3 nucleotides are TGCGCCAGCAGCCAATTGGGACAGGTCTTCAAGCCCCAGCATTTT.

The CDR3 nucleotides are TGTGCCAGCAGTTTAGATGCGGGAAGGCATGAGCAGTTCTTC. Translated: CASSLDAGRHEQFF. J is TRBJ2-1 and V is TRBV12-3 or TRBV12-4; a possible D gene is TRBD2 (6 bases). V lost 1 base and J 8 bases, leaving 12 bases between the germline ends. CDR3 length: 14 amino acids.

The V call is TRBV4-1, the J call TRBJ2-7, with 9 bases fitting TRBD2. With V trimmed by 4 bases and J by 9 bases, 25 bases remained unmatched. Germline loops: CDR1 MGHRA, CDR2 YSYEKL. This CDR3 comprises 19 residues. CDR3 in amino acids: CASSPPETGGGAMKDTQYF. The CDR3 region has the DNA TGCGCCAGCAGCCCCCCCGAGACGGGCGGGGGGGCTATGAAAGATACGCAGTACTTC.

CDR3 bases: TGTGCCACTCGAGGCGGGAGCCCAGATACGCAGTATTTT. Amino acid sequence: CATRGGSPDTQYF. The genes are TRBV10-3 and TRBJ2-3, with 7 bases identical to TRBD2. Germline CDR1 is ENHRY and CDR2 is SYGVKD. After removal of 10 bases from V and 4 bases from J, the junction contained 8 bases not matched to a gene. This CDR3 is 13 amino acids long.

V gene TRBV12-3 or TRBV12-4 combines with J gene TRBJ1-1; 8 nucleotides align to TRBD1. The CDR3 is made up of 15 amino acids. V was clipped by 6 bases and J by 4 bases; unmatched bases: 10. Here the CDR3 reads CASSYRGVGFTEAFF. Here the CDR3 DNA reads TGTGCCAGCAGCTACAGGGGGGTGGGGTTCACTGAAGCTTTCTTT.

This clonotype was seen a handful of times. The chain links TRBV4-1 to TRBJ2-3, with D uncertain. Trimming shortened V by 4 bases and J by 4 bases, and 6 bases separated the two germline ends. This CDR3 has 12 residues. The germline V gene encodes CDR1 MGHRA and CDR2 YSYEKL. The CDR3 reads CASSPAADTQYF. CDR3 nucleotides: TGCGCCAGCAGCCCCGCTGCAGATACGCAGTATTTT.

This clonotype showed up just once. The CDR3 protein is CSARDFGLAATDTQYF. The CDR3 DNA reads as TGCAGTGCTAGAGATTTCGGGCTAGCGGCCACAGATACGCAGTATTTT. The chain employs TRBV20-1 and TRBJ2-3, with TRBD2 identical over 7 bases. The germline gives CDR1 DFQATT, CDR2 SNEGSKA (reference sequence). J gave up 2 bases and V 0 bases, and 8 bases lay outside the gene matches. CDR3 length: 16 residues.

This rearrangement joins TRBV5-1 to TRBJ2-1; D is possibly TRBD2 (6 bases). The CDR3 covers 16 residues. The germline CDR1 and CDR2 sequences are SGHRS and YFSETQ. Trimming removed 3 bases from V and 1 base from J, with 14 bases in between. The CDR3 spells CASSWGYGRSYNEQFF. In nucleotides, the CDR3 is TGCGCCAGCAGCTGGGGTTACGGGAGATCCTACAATGAGCAGTTCTTC. Combining the CDR3 with reference TRBV5-1 and TRBJ2-1 gives the whole variable domain KAGVTQTPRYLIKTRGQQVTLSCSPISGHRSVSWYQQTPGQGLQFLFEYFSETQRNKGNFPGRFSGRQFSNSRSEMNVSTLELGDSALYLCASSWGYGRSYNEQFFGPGTRLTVL.

In its sample, this clonotype was seen once. This chain uses TRBV20-1 with TRBJ2-5; 13 bases match TRBD2. Trimming at V came to 6 bases and at J to 0 bases, leaving 7 bases not matched to a gene. The CDR3 is 16 residues long. Per germline, CDR1 DFQATT and CDR2 SNEGSKA (reference sequence). The CDR3 region is CSARLGLAGNQETQYF. The CDR3, as DNA: TGCAGTGCCCGCTTGGGACTAGCGGGGAACCAAGAGACCCAGTACTTC.

CDR3 sequence (DNA): TGTGCCAGCAGTTTCGCCGGACTTTCCAGAATGAGCTCTGGGGCCAACGTCCTGACTTTC. The encoded protein is CASSFAGLSRMSSGANVLTF. The chain links TRBV12-3 or TRBV12-4 to TRBJ2-6; D may be TRBD2 (5 bases). The CDR3 runs to 20 residues. V lost 3 bases, J lost 0 bases, and 21 bases lay in between.